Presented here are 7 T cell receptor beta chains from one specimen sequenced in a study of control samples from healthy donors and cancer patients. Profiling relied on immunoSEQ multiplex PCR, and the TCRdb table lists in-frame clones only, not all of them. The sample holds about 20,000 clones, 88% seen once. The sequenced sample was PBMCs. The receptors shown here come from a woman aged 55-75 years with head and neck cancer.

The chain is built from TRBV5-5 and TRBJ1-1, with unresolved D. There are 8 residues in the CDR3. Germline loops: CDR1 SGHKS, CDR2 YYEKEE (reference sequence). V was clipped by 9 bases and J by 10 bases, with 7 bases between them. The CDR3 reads CATEGAFF. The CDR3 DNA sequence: TGTGCCACCGAGGGAGCTTTCTTT.

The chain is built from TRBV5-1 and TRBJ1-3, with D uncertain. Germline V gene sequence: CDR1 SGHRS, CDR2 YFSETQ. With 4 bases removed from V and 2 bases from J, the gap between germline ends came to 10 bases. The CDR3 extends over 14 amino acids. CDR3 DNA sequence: TGCGCCAGCAGCCTTGACAACGCTGGAAACACCATATATTTT. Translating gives CASSLDNAGNTIYF.

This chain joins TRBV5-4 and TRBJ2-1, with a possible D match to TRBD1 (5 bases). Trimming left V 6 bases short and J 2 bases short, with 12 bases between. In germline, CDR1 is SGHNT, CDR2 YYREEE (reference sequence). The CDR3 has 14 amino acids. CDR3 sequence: CASTLGQAYNEQFF. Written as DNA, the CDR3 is TGTGCCAGCACTTTGGGGCAGGCCTACAATGAGCAGTTCTTC.

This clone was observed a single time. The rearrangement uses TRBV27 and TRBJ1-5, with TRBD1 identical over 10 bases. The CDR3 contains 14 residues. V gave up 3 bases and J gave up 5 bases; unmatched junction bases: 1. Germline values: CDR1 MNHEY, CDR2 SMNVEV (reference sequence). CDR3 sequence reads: CASSLGQGHQPQHF. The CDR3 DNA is TGTGCCAGCAGTTTGGGACAGGGGCATCAGCCCCAGCATTTT.

The CDR3 DNA sequence: TGCGCCAGCAGCCAAGTGGACGGACTTAACTATGGCTACACCTTC. It is translated as CASSQVDGLNYGYTF. The chain recombines TRBV4-1 with TRBJ1-2; D is undetermined. The CDR3 covers 15 residues. The ends were cut back, 1 base at V and 1 base at J, with 10 bases in the middle. In germline, CDR1 is MGHRA, CDR2 YSYEKL.

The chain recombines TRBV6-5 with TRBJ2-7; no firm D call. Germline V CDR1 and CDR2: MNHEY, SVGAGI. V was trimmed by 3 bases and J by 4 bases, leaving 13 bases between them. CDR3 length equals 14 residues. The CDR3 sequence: CASSYSERSYEQYF. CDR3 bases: TGTGCCAGCAGTTATTCTGAGAGGTCATACGAGCAGTACTTC.

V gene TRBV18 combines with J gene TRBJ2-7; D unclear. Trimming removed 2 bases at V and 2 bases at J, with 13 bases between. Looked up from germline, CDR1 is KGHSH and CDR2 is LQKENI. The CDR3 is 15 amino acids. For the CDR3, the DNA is TGTGCCAGCTCACCAAGGGCGGTTGTCCCCTACGAGCAGTACTTC. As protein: CASSPRAVVPYEQYF.